Listed here are 10 T cell receptor beta chains from one sample, sequenced in a study of cytomegalovirus exposure and HLA in healthy donors. In the PCR, 60 Vbeta and 13 Jbeta primers were used. Sequencing was performed with immunoSEQ multiplex PCR; in TCRdb, only in-frame clones are kept and a portion is missing. The repertoire holds roughly 100,000 clones, with around 80% as singletons. Input material: PBMCs. Receptors originate from a woman aged 40-49 years in good health and CMV-seronegative.

V is TRBV6-5 and J is TRBJ1-2; a possible D gene is TRBD1 (5 bases). CDR1 MNHEY and CDR2 SVGAGI come from the germline V gene. The germline V and J ends were trimmed by 6 bases and 6 bases, with 14 bases remaining between them. CDR3 size: 13 residues. The CDR3: CASRLQGRDGYTF. CDR3 DNA sequence: TGTGCCAGCAGACTCCAGGGTCGAGATGGCTACACCTTC.

This clone showed up just once. The rearrangement joins TRBV7-9 to TRBJ1-1; 7 bases fit TRBD1. The germline CDR1 and CDR2 sequences are SEHNR and FQNEAQ (reference sequence). The CDR3 contains 13 residues. J lost 2 bases, V lost 7 bases, and 4 bases had no gene match. The CDR3 sequence is CASKRQGNTEAFF. In DNA, the CDR3 is TGTGCCAGCAAGAGACAGGGAAACACTGAAGCTTTCTTT.

V gene TRBV14 combines with J gene TRBJ2-7, with a possible D match to TRBD1 (8 bases). The V gene lost 3 bases and the J gene lost 3 bases, with 21 bases spanning the gap. Germline lookup yields CDR1 SGHDN and CDR2 FVKESK. CDR3 size: 17 residues. The CDR3 DNA is TGTGCCAGCAGCCAGGGACAGGTGAGGCAGCGGGGCTACGAGCAGTACTTC. Protein sequence: CASSQGQVRQRGYEQYF. Combining the CDR3 with reference TRBV14 and TRBJ2-7 gives the whole variable domain EAGVTQFPSHSVIEKGQTVTLRCDPISGHDNLYWYRRVMGKEIKFLLHFVKESKQDESGMPNNRFLAERTGGTYSTLKVQPAELEDSGVYFCASSQGQVRQRGYEQYFGPGTRLTVT.

The chain employs TRBV6-1 and TRBJ2-7; a weak D match, TRBD1 (7 bases). The CDR3 is 14 residues long. Trimming removed 1 base at V and 3 bases at J, with 10 bases between. CDR1 and CDR2 from the germline V gene are MNHNS and SASEGT. CDR3 region: CASSEGQGGYEQYF. The CDR3 bases are TGTGCCAGCAGTGAAGGGCAGGGGGGCTACGAGCAGTACTTC.

V usage is TRBV5-1 and J usage is TRBJ2-1; 14 bases align to TRBD2. J lost 8 bases, V lost 2 bases, and 6 bases had no gene match. The CDR3 is made up of 16 amino acids. In germline, CDR1 is SGHRS, CDR2 YFSETQ. The CDR3 spells CASSFGTSGGDDEQFF. The CDR3 nucleotides read TGCGCCAGCAGCTTCGGGACTAGCGGGGGAGACGATGAGCAGTTCTTC.

The chain is built from TRBV7-2 and TRBJ1-5; a possible D gene is TRBD1 (6 bases). The CDR3 covers 13 residues. Germline values: CDR1 SGHTA, CDR2 FQGNSA. Trimming shortened V by 4 bases and J by 4 bases, and 8 bases separated the two germline ends. CDR3 nucleotides: TGTGCCAGCAGCTGGACAGTGAATCAGCCCCAGCATTTT. Translating it yields CASSWTVNQPQHF.

V gene TRBV28 combines with J gene TRBJ1-3; the D gene is possibly TRBD1 (6 bases). Trimming left V 7 bases short and J 4 bases short, with 20 bases between. The germline gives CDR1 MDHEN, CDR2 SYDVKM. The CDR3 extends over 16 amino acids. CDR3 bases: TGTGCCAGCACCATGGGGGGGGCTAGCATGGGAAACACCATATATTTT. Its protein product is CASTMGGASMGNTIYF.

The chain recombines TRBV20-1 with TRBJ1-1; the D gene is possibly TRBD1 (6 bases). Germline lookup yields CDR1 DFQATT and CDR2 SNEGSKA (reference sequence). The CDR3 is 11 residues long. V was trimmed by 4 bases and J by 5 bases, leaving 8 bases between them. CDR3 nucleotide sequence: TGCAGTGCTAAGAGGGGGACTGAAGCTTTCTTT. As protein: CSAKRGTEAFF.

The genes are TRBV11-2 and TRBJ1-2, with unresolved D. Germline V gene data show CDR1 as SGHAT and CDR2 as FQNNGV. Trimming shortened V by 5 bases and J by 3 bases, and 16 bases separated the two germline ends. This CDR3 is built from 15 residues. CDR3 sequence reads: CASSPEGRVDYGYTF. In DNA, the CDR3 is TGTGCCAGCAGCCCGGAAGGGCGGGTAGACTATGGCTACACCTTC.

This chain links TRBV19 with TRBJ1-4; TRBD1 aligns across 7 bases. Germline V gene sequence: CDR1 LNHDA, CDR2 SQIVND (reference sequence). The CDR3 is made up of 13 amino acids. V shed 10 bases, J shed 3 bases, and the junction held 5 bases outside the gene matches. CDR3 bases: TGTGCCATCCCGGGACAGCCTAATGAAAAACTGTTTTTT. This codes for CAIPGQPNEKLFF.